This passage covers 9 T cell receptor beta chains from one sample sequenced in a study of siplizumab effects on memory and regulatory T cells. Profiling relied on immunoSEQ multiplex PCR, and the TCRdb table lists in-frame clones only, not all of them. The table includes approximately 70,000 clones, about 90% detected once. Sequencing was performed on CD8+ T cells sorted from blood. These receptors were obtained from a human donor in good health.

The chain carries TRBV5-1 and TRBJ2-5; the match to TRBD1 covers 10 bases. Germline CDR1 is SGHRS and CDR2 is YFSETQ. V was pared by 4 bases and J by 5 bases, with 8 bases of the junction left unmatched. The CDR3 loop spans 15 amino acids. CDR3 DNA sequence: TGCGCCAGCAGCACGGGGACAGGGGATACGGAGACCCAGTACTTC. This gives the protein CASSTGTGDTETQYF.

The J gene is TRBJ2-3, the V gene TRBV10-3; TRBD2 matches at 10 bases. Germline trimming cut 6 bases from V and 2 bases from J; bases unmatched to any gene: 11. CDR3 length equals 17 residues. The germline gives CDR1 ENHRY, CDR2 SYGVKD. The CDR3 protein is CAISLWTSGPNTDTQYF. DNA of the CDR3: TGTGCCATCAGCCTTTGGACTAGCGGACCGAACACAGATACGCAGTATTTT.

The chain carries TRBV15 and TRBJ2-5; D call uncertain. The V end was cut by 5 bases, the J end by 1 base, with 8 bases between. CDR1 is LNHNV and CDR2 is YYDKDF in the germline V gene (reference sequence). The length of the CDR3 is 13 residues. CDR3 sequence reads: CATSVTSQETQYF. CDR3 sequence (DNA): TGTGCCACCAGCGTTACGAGCCAAGAGACCCAGTACTTC.

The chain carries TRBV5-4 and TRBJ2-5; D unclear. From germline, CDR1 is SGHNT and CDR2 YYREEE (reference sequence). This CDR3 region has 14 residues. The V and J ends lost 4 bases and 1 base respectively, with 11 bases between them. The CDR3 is CASSQDPSQETQYF. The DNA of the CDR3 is TGTGCCAGCAGCCAGGACCCGAGCCAAGAGACCCAGTACTTC.

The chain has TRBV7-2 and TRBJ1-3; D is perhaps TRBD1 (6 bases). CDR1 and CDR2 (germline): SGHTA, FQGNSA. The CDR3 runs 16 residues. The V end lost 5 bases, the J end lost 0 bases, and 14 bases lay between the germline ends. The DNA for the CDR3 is TGTGCCAGCAGCCACGAACAGGGCTACTCTGGAAACACCATATATTTT. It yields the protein CASSHEQGYSGNTIYF.

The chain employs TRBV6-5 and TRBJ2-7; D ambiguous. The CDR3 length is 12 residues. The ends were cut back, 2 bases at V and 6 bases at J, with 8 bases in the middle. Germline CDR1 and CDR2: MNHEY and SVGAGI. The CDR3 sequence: CASSYPGGEQYF. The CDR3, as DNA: TGTGCCAGCAGTTACCCAGGCGGCGAGCAGTACTTC.

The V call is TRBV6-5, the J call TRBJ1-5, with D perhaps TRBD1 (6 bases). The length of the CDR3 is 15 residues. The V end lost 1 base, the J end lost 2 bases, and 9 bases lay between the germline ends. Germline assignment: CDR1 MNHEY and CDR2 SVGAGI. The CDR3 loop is CASSYLQGGNQPQHF. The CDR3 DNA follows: TGTGCCAGCAGTTACTTACAGGGTGGCAATCAGCCCCAGCATTTT.

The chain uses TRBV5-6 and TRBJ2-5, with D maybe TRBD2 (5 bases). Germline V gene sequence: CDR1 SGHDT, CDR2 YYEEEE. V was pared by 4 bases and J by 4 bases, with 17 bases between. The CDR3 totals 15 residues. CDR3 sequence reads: CASSLPYLAIETQYF. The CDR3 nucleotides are TGTGCCAGCAGCCTCCCATACTTAGCGATAGAGACCCAGTACTTC.

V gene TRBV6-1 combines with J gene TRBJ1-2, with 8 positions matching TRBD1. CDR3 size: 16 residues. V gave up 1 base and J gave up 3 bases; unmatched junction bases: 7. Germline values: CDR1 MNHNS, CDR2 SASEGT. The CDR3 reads CASSEVMGQDHYGYTF. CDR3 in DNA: TGTGCCAGCAGTGAAGTGATGGGACAGGATCACTATGGCTACACCTTC.